A selection of T cell receptor beta chains follows, all from one sample in a study of human T cells and chemical hapten exposure. TCRdb re-called the RACE reads through MiXCR, storing one row per CDR3 protein. The sample includes 95,000 to 150,000 distinct CDR3 sequences, about 11% of them seen just once. The sequencing used whole blood, collected in connection with sensitization to the hapten diphenylcyclopropenone (DPC). Source of these receptors: a woman between 50 and 59 years old with alopecia areata. Some clones in this sample may be carry-over from other donors' samples. The CDR3 runs from the conserved cysteine through the conserved F or W. The D gene is left open where the match is weak. Size is omitted from some rows. Given values are once, few, many or a class for expanded clones.

d_gene	v_gene	abundance	j_gene	CDR3nt	CDR3aa
NA	TRBV29-1	few	TRBJ1-5	TGCAGCGTAGAGCCGGGACCCAATCAGCCCCAGCATTTT	CSVEPGPNQPQHF
NA	TRBV28	NA	TRBJ2-2	TGTGCCAGCAGTACATACTGGGGCCCCCCAGGGCGCGAGACCGGGGAGCTGTTTTTT	CASSTYWGPPGRETGELFF
TRBD2	TRBV6-5	few	TRBJ2-5	TGTGCCAGCAGTTACGAGGTAGCGGGAGGGAACCCCCAAGAGACCCAGTACTTC	CASSYEVAGGNPQETQYF
TRBD1	TRBV2	many	TRBJ2-3	TGTGCCAGAGCCGACAGGGACGCAGATACGCAGTATTTT	CARADRDADTQYF
TRBD1	TRBV10-3	NA	TRBJ2-4	TGTGCCATCAGTGAATTTAGCTCCGGGACAGTAGCCAAAAACATTCAGTACTTC	CAISEFSSGTVAKNIQYF
NA	TRBV4-1	many	TRBJ1-1	TGCGCCAGCAGCCAAGATCCTCCTACAGGGTACACTGAAGCTTTCTTT	CASSQDPPTGYTEAFF
NA	TRBV29-1	few	TRBJ1-1	TGCAGCGTTGAGGGGGGGTCATCTGCCACTGAAGCTTTCTTT	CSVEGGSSATEAFF
NA	TRBV28	few	TRBJ1-2	TGTGCCAGCAGTTTTTTAGGACAGAACACTAACTATGGCTACACCTTC	CASSFLGQNTNYGYTF
TRBD1	TRBV5-1	NA	TRBJ1-4	TGCGCCAGCAGCCCCGGACAGGACCTTGCCAGTGAAAAACTGTTTTTT	CASSPGQDLASEKLFF
TRBD2	TRBV5-1	NA	TRBJ2-3	TGCGCCAGCCGTCGACTAGCGGCTAGCACAGATACGCAGTATTTT	CASRRLAASTDTQYF
NA	TRBV6-5	NA	TRBJ1-1	TGTGCCAGCAGTTACCAGGGTATCACTGAAGCTTTCTTT	CASSYQGITEAFF
TRBD2	TRBV10-3	few	TRBJ2-7	TGTGCCATCAGCCCCACTAGCGGGGGTTCCTACGAGCAGTACTTC	CAISPTSGGSYEQYF
TRBD2	TRBV5-4	few	TRBJ2-2	TGTGCCAGCAGCTTGGTTGTGCGGGAGGGTACCGGGGAGCTGTTTTTT	CASSLVVREGTGELFF
NA	TRBV18	NA	TRBJ1-3	TGTGCCAGCTCCCCTGACTCTGGAAACACCATATATTTT	CASSPDSGNTIYF
TRBD1	TRBV3-1	NA	TRBJ2-2	TGTGCCAGCAGCCAAATGACAGGGGCGAACACCGGGGAGCTGTTTTTT	CASSQMTGANTGELFF
NA	TRBV20-1	NA	TRBJ1-1	TGCAGTGCTAGTCCGGGACAATTAGACAACACTGAAGCTTTCTTT	CSASPGQLDNTEAFF
NA	TRBV3-1	few	TRBJ2-1	TGTGCCAGCAGCCAAGTTGGGAATGAGCAGTTCTTC	CASSQVGNEQFF
NA	TRBV6-5	many	TRBJ2-1	TGTGCCAGTCTAAGTGGTAACTACAATGAGCAGTTCTTC	CASLSGNYNEQFF
NA	TRBV18	NA	TRBJ1-5	TGTGCCAGCTCACCGCTTCCCACAGGCCACAATCAGCCCCAGCATTTT	CASSPLPTGHNQPQHF
NA	TRBV10-3	few	TRBJ1-5	TGTGCCATCAGTGAGTCGGGGCTGTCCCAACAGCCCCAGCATTTT	CAISESGLSQQPQHF
TRBD2	TRBV28	few	TRBJ2-1	TGTGCCAGCAGTTTACTGCCTAGCGGGAGGTTAAATGAGCAGTTCTTC	CASSLLPSGRLNEQFF
NA	TRBV10-3	NA	TRBJ1-5	TGTGCCGTTGCGGGGACTAATCAGCCCCAGCATTTT	CAVAGTNQPQHF
NA	TRBV5-6	many	TRBJ1-5	TGTGCCAGCAGCTTGACTCAAGGCGCCCTCAATCAGCCCCAGCATTTT	CASSLTQGALNQPQHF
NA	TRBV10-2	NA	TRBJ2-7	TGCGCCAGCAGTAAGTCCGAGGCTCCGCCCTCCTACGAGCAGTACTTC	CASSKSEAPPSYEQYF
NA	TRBV9	few	TRBJ1-4	TGTGCCAGCAGCAGTACAGTTAATGAAAAACTGTTTTTT	CASSSTVNEKLFF
NA	TRBV30	few	TRBJ1-1	TGTGCCTGGGCCCTCACAGGGAACACTGAAGCTTTCTTT	CAWALTGNTEAFF
NA	TRBV7-9	few	TRBJ1-1	TGTGCCAGCAGCCCTAGGACCCCATTAGGGACTGAAGCTTTCTTT	CASSPRTPLGTEAFF
TRBD1	TRBV10-3	few	TRBJ1-1	TGTGCCATCAGTAAGGACAGGGGGCGCGCTGAAGCTTTCTTT	CAISKDRGRAEAFF
NA	TRBV7-2	many	TRBJ2-1	TGTGCCAGCGGATTGGGGACCGGGACTTCGGATATCGAGCAGTTCTTC	CASGLGTGTSDIEQFF
TRBD2	TRBV9	many	TRBJ2-1	TGTGCCAGCAGCCCCCGCCTAGCGGGGGGGAATGAGCAGTTCTTC	CASSPRLAGGNEQFF
TRBD2	TRBV7-2	few	TRBJ2-1	TGTGCCAGCAGCCGAGAGCCCCGGACTAGCGGGGGGAATGAGCAGTTCTTC	CASSREPRTSGGNEQFF
NA	TRBV6-5	NA	TRBJ1-1	TGTGCCATAGGGGGGGGGACTGAAGCTTTCTTT	CAIGGGTEAFF
TRBD2	TRBV20-1	many	TRBJ2-1	TGCAGTGCTAGGGGTCTTGGACTAGCGGGAGCCGTGCATGAGCAGTTCTTC	CSARGLGLAGAVHEQFF
NA	TRBV5-1	many	TRBJ2-1	TGCGCCAGCAGCTTACTAGGCGCCCATGAGCAGTTCTTC	CASSLLGAHEQFF
NA	TRBV5-6	few	TRBJ2-7	TGTGCCAGCAGCGTTGCGTCCTACGAGCAGTACTTC	CASSVASYEQYF
NA	TRBV12-3/TRBV12-4	NA	TRBJ2-1	TGTGCCAGCAGGGCCGGGATCAGCTCCTACAATGAGCAGTTCTTC	CASRAGISSYNEQFF
NA	TRBV12-3/TRBV12-4	NA	TRBJ1-5	TGTGCCAGCAGTTTAGGATTGAGCGACAATCAGCCCCAGCATTTT	CASSLGLSDNQPQHF
NA	TRBV29-1	few	TRBJ2-1	TGCAGCCCTCAGGGGCCGGGGAATGAGCAGTTCTTC	CSPQGPGNEQFF
NA	TRBV5-6	few	TRBJ2-7	TGTGCCAGCAGCCTCATGCTCTCCTACGAGCAGTACTTC	CASSLMLSYEQYF
NA	TRBV7-9	few	TRBJ1-3	TGTGCCAGCAGCTTAACAGGGTCCTCTGGAAACACCATATATTTT	CASSLTGSSGNTIYF
NA	TRBV20-1	few	TRBJ1-1	TGCAGTGCTAGTCCCGTGGGAGTAACTGAAGCTTTCTTT	CSASPVGVTEAFF
NA	TRBV27	NA	TRBJ1-2	TGTGCCAGCAGTTTTAACGGCGACGACTATGGCTACACCTTC	CASSFNGDDYGYTF
TRBD2	TRBV10-2	few	TRBJ2-5	TGCGCCAGCAGTGGGAGGACTAGCGGGAGAATCGGGCCAGAGACCCAGTACTTC	CASSGRTSGRIGPETQYF
TRBD2	TRBV18	few	TRBJ2-1	TGTGCCAGCTCACCGAAGACGGGGGGCAATGAGCAGTTCTTC	CASSPKTGGNEQFF
NA	TRBV12-3/TRBV12-4	many	TRBJ2-7	TGTGCCAGCACCACCCCCACTGCGTACGAGCAGTACTTC	CASTTPTAYEQYF
TRBD2	TRBV29-1	many	TRBJ2-3	TGCAGCGTCGGACTAGCGGGAGGAGTAGATACGCAGTATTTT	CSVGLAGGVDTQYF
NA	TRBV20-1	many	TRBJ2-5	TGCAGTGCTAGAGATCTGAGGGTGCAAGAGACCCAGTACTTC	CSARDLRVQETQYF
NA	TRBV12-5	NA	TRBJ2-5	TGTGCTAGTCGAGAAGGGGGGGCAGGGGAGACCCAGTACTTC	CASREGGAGETQYF
NA	TRBV28	NA	TRBJ2-4	TGTGCCAGCAGTTTTGGGATCTACATTAACATTCAGTACTTC	CASSFGIYINIQYF
NA	TRBV3-1	NA	TRBJ2-7	TGTGCCAGCAGCCACCTTCCCTCGGGAGAGCAGTACTTC	CASSHLPSGEQYF
NA	TRBV20-1	NA	TRBJ1-1	TGCAGTGCTAGAGATTTTGAAGCTTTCTTT	CSARDFEAFF
NA	TRBV7-2	NA	TRBJ2-6	TGTGCCAGCAGCCCCTCTGGCGGGGTCCCCTCTGGGGCCAACGTCCTGACTTTC	CASSPSGGVPSGANVLTF
TRBD1	TRBV27	many	TRBJ1-4	TGTGCCAGCAGTTGGGACAGGGTAGGAGAAAAACTGTTTTTT	CASSWDRVGEKLFF
TRBD2	TRBV7-9	NA	TRBJ2-5	TGTGCCAGCAGCTCACTAGCGGGAGAGGTGGAGACCCAGTACTTC	CASSSLAGEVETQYF
NA	TRBV20-1	NA	TRBJ2-5	TGCAGTGCCACCACTGAGGAGACCCAGTACTTC	CSATTEETQYF